These T cell receptor beta chains were read from a single sample in a study of lymphopenia after photon versus proton radiotherapy. The protocol was immunoSEQ multiplex PCR, while the TCRdb copy is restricted to in-frame clones and leaves out a portion. The sample contains about 160,000 clones, approximately 91% of which appear only once. Material: peripheral blood, obtained from a patient treated with photon-based radiotherapy. The origin of the receptors is a man in his forties or fifties with gastric cancer. Each CDR3 is given with its conserved first and last residue. A D gene is named only where the DNA matches it firmly. Some rows mark clone size as missing; the rest say once, few, many or name a class of expanded clone.

j_gene,abundance,v_gene,d_gene,CDR3aa,CDR3nt
TRBJ2-4,.,TRBV30,TRBD2,CAWSVTGRDRDIQYF,TGTGCCTGGAGTGTAACCGGGAGGGATAGGGACATTCAGTACTTC
TRBJ2-7,.,TRBV7-6,TRBD2,CASSPTMASGLYEQYF,TGTGCCAGCAGCCCAACAATGGCTAGCGGCTTATACGAGCAGTACTTC
TRBJ2-4,.,TRBV7-2,TRBD2,CASSRTSGRLENIQYF,TGTGCCAGCAGCCGGACTAGCGGGAGGTTGGAAAACATTCAGTACTTC
TRBJ2-2,.,TRBV11-2,.,CASSSSKGSAGELFF,TGTGCCAGCAGCTCCTCCAAGGGCTCGGCCGGGGAGCTGTTTTTT
TRBJ2-7,.,TRBV29-1,TRBD1,CSVERAGQGDYEQYF,TGCAGCGTTGAAAGGGCGGGACAGGGGGACTACGAGCAGTACTTC
TRBJ2-1,.,TRBV15,TRBD1,CATSTGGRGHPTEQFF,TGTGCCACCAGCACTGGGGGCAGGGGGCATCCTACAGAGCAGTTCTTC
TRBJ1-2,.,TRBV5-6,.,CASSFQFPRWGGSYGYTF,TGTGCCAGCAGCTTCCAATTCCCAAGGTGGGGGGGCTCCTATGGCTACACCTTC
TRBJ2-3,.,TRBV27,.,CASSLSVGLGRGDTQYF,TGTGCCAGCAGTTTATCAGTCGGGCTGGGGCGGGGAGATACGCAGTATTTT
TRBJ1-5,.,TRBV6-1,.,CASRADSLGNQPQHF,TGTGCCAGCAGGGCAGACAGTTTGGGTAATCAGCCCCAGCATTTT
TRBJ2-7,.,TRBV5-4,TRBD1,CASSTRTGSSYEQYF,TGTGCCAGCAGCACCAGGACAGGTAGCTCCTACGAGCAGTACTTC
TRBJ2-3,.,TRBV4-3,TRBD2,CASSQGKRDTPTDTQYF,TGCGCCAGCAGCCAAGGGAAGCGGGATACGCCCACAGATACGCAGTATTTT
TRBJ1-2,.,TRBV6-5,TRBD1,CASRKGANYGYTF,TGTGCCAGCAGGAAGGGGGCCAACTATGGCTACACCTTC
TRBJ1-4,few,TRBV28,.,CASSSPGGSTNEKLFF,TGTGCCAGCAGTTCCCCGGGGGGGTCAACTAATGAAAAACTGTTTTTT
TRBJ2-5,.,TRBV5-5,.,CASSTFQGSWETQYF,TGTGCCAGCAGCACCTTTCAGGGGTCGTGGGAGACCCAGTACTTC
TRBJ1-2,few,TRBV5-1,TRBD1,CASRPGQGTPLDGYTF,TGCGCCAGCAGACCGGGACAGGGGACGCCCCTCGATGGCTACACCTTC
TRBJ2-3,.,TRBV6-5,TRBD2,CASRPGLDGTDTQYF,TGTGCCAGCAGACCCGGACTAGACGGGACAGATACGCAGTATTTT
TRBJ2-3,.,TRBV19,.,CASSWTTRGGDTQYF,TGTGCCAGTAGTTGGACCACGCGAGGTGGAGATACGCAGTATTTT
TRBJ2-5,.,TRBV5-1,TRBD2,CASSFRGSQETQYF,TGCGCCAGCAGCTTCCGCGGGAGCCAAGAGACCCAGTACTTC
TRBJ1-2,.,TRBV5-1,.,CASSRRGDYGYTF,TGCGCCAGCAGCCGCAGGGGTGACTATGGCTACACCTTC
TRBJ2-3,few,TRBV4-1,.,CASSQGAWNTDTQYF,TGCGCCAGCAGCCAGGGGGCCTGGAACACAGATACGCAGTATTTT
TRBJ1-1,.,TRBV15,.,CATKHSGLDTEAFF,TGTGCCACGAAACACTCGGGATTGGACACTGAAGCTTTCTTT
TRBJ1-1,.,TRBV29-1,.,CSVDEGMNTEAFF,TGCAGCGTTGACGAGGGAATGAACACTGAAGCTTTCTTT
TRBJ2-4,.,TRBV28,TRBD2,CASSLSAGVAIQYF,TGTGCCAGCAGTTTATCCGCGGGAGTCGCCATTCAGTACTTC
TRBJ2-3,.,TRBV11-1,.,CASSLQGAIDTQYF,TGTGCCAGCAGCCTCCAAGGGGCGATAGATACGCAGTATTTT
TRBJ1-2,.,TRBV5-1,.,CASSRQEASYGYTF,TGCGCCAGCAGTCGACAGGAGGCCAGCTATGGCTACACCTTC
TRBJ2-6,.,TRBV7-6,TRBD1,CASSGETGVASGANVLTF,TGTGCCAGCAGCGGAGAGACAGGGGTCGCCTCTGGGGCCAACGTCCTGACTTTC
TRBJ1-3,.,TRBV6-4,.,CASSCGWGSGNTIYF,TGTGCCAGCAGTTGTGGATGGGGCTCTGGAAACACCATATATTTT
TRBJ2-5,.,TRBV9,TRBD2,CASSAGGLAGGIETQYF,TGTGCCAGCAGCGCTGGAGGACTAGCGGGAGGTATAGAGACCCAGTACTTC
TRBJ2-2,.,TRBV15,.,CATSRGVWGDANTGELFF,TGTGCCACCAGCAGAGGGGTTTGGGGCGACGCGAACACCGGGGAGCTGTTTTTT
TRBJ2-7,.,TRBV21-1,.,CASSLTSGTYEQYF,TGTGCCAGCAGCCTTACTAGCGGAACCTACGAGCAGTACTTC
TRBJ2-3,.,TRBV7-2,TRBD2,CASSLVSSGSIADTQYF,TGTGCCAGCAGCTTAGTGTCTAGCGGGAGTATAGCAGATACGCAGTATTTT
TRBJ1-1,few,TRBV5-5,.,CASSLDWGLNTEAFF,TGTGCCAGCAGCTTGGATTGGGGGTTGAACACTGAAGCTTTCTTT
TRBJ2-7,.,TRBV18,TRBD2,CASSWEAGGYEQYF,TGTGCCAGCTCTTGGGAAGCGGGAGGCTACGAGCAGTACTTC
TRBJ2-7,.,TRBV18,.,CASSPSSGSSYEQYF,TGTGCCAGCTCACCAAGTAGCGGAAGCTCCTACGAGCAGTACTTC
TRBJ1-5,.,TRBV15,.,CATSSEGGSNQPQHF,TGTGCCACCAGCAGCGAGGGGGGAAGCAATCAGCCCCAGCATTTT
TRBJ2-7,.,TRBV11-2,.,CASSLGGGLGSYEQYF,TGTGCCAGCAGCTTAGGAGGGGGATTAGGCTCCTACGAGCAGTACTTC
TRBJ2-5,.,TRBV12-2,.,CASRFERTSGDDYEETQYF,TGTGCAAGTCGCTTCGAGCGGACTAGCGGGGACGATTATGAAGAGACCCAGTACTTC
TRBJ1-1,.,TRBV27,.,CASSPRGTEAFF,TGTGCCAGCAGTCCGAGGGGAACTGAAGCTTTCTTT
TRBJ2-1,.,TRBV7-9,.,CASSRDLRFF,TGTGCCAGCAGCCGGGACCTCCGGTTCTTC
TRBJ2-1,.,TRBV7-9,TRBD2,CASSKGLAGVWNEQFF,TGTGCCAGCAGCAAGGGGCTAGCGGGAGTATGGAATGAGCAGTTCTTC
TRBJ2-2,.,TRBV7-2,.,CASSRPEGTGELFF,TGTGCCAGCAGCCGCCCGGAAGGCACCGGGGAGCTGTTTTTT
TRBJ2-1,.,TRBV19,.,CASSSGTYNEQFF,TGTGCCAGTAGTAGCGGAACCTACAATGAGCAGTTCTTC
TRBJ2-4,.,TRBV2,TRBD1,CASSETTGMIVGKAKNIQYF,TGTGCCAGCAGTGAGACGACAGGGATGATCGTGGGCAAAGCCAAAAACATTCAGTACTTC
TRBJ1-1,.,TRBV30,TRBD1,CAWSVRQGRTEAFF,TGTGCCTGGAGTGTACGACAGGGGAGGACTGAAGCTTTCTTT
TRBJ2-5,.,TRBV7-7,TRBD1,CASSLNRGRSETQYF,TGTGCCAGCAGCTTGAACAGGGGCAGGTCAGAGACCCAGTACTTC
TRBJ2-5,.,TRBV7-3,.,CASSLTWQETQYF,TGTGCCAGCAGCTTAACGTGGCAAGAGACCCAGTACTTC
TRBJ2-7,.,TRBV7-8,TRBD2,CASSSSSLTSGSGEQYF,TGTGCCAGCAGCTCTTCTTCATTGACTAGCGGGAGTGGTGAGCAGTACTTC
TRBJ1-2,.,TRBV28,.,CASSLSTYGYTF,TGTGCCAGCAGTTTGTCAACCTATGGCTACACCTTC
TRBJ2-2,.,TRBV15,.,CATRSTGTGELFF,TGTGCCACCAGGTCGACAGGAACCGGGGAGCTGTTTTTT
TRBJ1-1,.,TRBV5-6,.,CASSSENTEAFF,TGTGCCAGCAGCTCTGAAAACACTGAAGCTTTCTTT
TRBJ2-2,.,TRBV11-2,.,CASSLDLGSRELFF,TGTGCCAGCAGCTTAGATTTGGGGTCCAGGGAGCTGTTTTTT
TRBJ1-1,.,TRBV6-5,.,CASSSPRENTEAFF,TGTGCCAGCAGTTCTCCCAGGGAGAACACTGAAGCTTTCTTT
TRBJ1-4,.,TRBV10-2,.,CASSEGGQGGEKLFF,TGCGCCAGCAGTGAGGGTGGCCAGGGTGGAGAAAAACTGTTTTTT
TRBJ1-2,.,TRBV10-3,.,CAISGPGDRENYGYTF,TGTGCCATCAGTGGGCCAGGGGATAGAGAGAACTATGGCTACACCTTC
TRBJ2-7,once,TRBV19,TRBD2,CASSSSGGSYEQYF,TGTGCCAGTAGTTCTAGCGGGGGTTCCTACGAGCAGTACTTC